The T cell receptor (beta chain) under discussion was sequenced for a study of T-cell memory formation after mild COVID-19. TCRdb reanalysed the 5' RACE reads using MiXCR and keeps one entry per CDR3 protein. Here the sample spans just under 50,000 distinct CDR3 sequences, 9.5% to 15% being singletons. General study findings and limits: Clones contracting across day 15 to 85 had a balanced CD4/CD8 profile; later expanding clones leaned CD4+.

This clonotype is labeled as medium-sized. The antigen is undetermined. V was pared by 4 bases and J by 4 bases, with 5 bases of the junction left unmatched. The CDR3 has 14 amino acids. In germline, CDR1 is SGHTA, CDR2 FQGNSA. The chain has TRBV7-2 and TRBJ2-5, with TRBD2 matching over 8 bases. The specimen sequenced was PBMCs or a T cell subset sorted from them (not recorded which). The sequence was obtained from a man aged 18 to 35 who had mild COVID-19 (a few samples of this study predate the infection). Cell type and time point are not known. The CDR3 DNA follows: TGTGCCAGCAGCTCCGGGGGGGCCCCAGAGACCCAGTACTTC. It specifies CASSSGGAPETQYF.